These 11 T cell receptor beta chains share one sample of origin, sequenced in a study of cytomegalovirus exposure and HLA in healthy donors. Primers included in the PCR were 60 Vbeta and 13 Jbeta primers. Profiled with immunoSEQ multiplex PCR; TCRdb holds only in-frame clones, not every one. The data contain some 69,000 clones, under 80% of them singletons. Specimen: PBMCs. These receptors all stem from a male donor in good health and CMV-seropositive.

This chain uses TRBV18 with TRBJ1-5, with D possibly TRBD1 on 6 matching bases. Germline CDR1 and CDR2: KGHSH and LQKENI. Trimming cost V 1 base and J 6 bases, with 13 bases left between them. This CDR3 comprises 15 residues. The CDR3 loop reads CASSPLDRTTQPQHF. CDR3 nucleotide sequence: TGTGCCAGCTCACCACTGGACAGAACTACTCAGCCCCAGCATTTT.

V usage is TRBV7-3 and J usage is TRBJ2-1; 8 bases fit TRBD1. The CDR3 consists of 15 residues. Losses at the gene ends were 4 bases for V and 6 bases for J; bases not matched to a gene: 8. Germline V gene data show CDR1 as SGHTA and CDR2 as FQGTGA. CDR3 residues: CASSSTGGRGNEQFF. For the CDR3, the DNA is TGTGCCAGCAGCTCCACAGGGGGTCGGGGCAATGAGCAGTTCTTC.

This chain connects TRBV7-9 to TRBJ1-1; tentative D call: TRBD1 (6 bases). CDR1 is SEHNR and CDR2 is FQNEAQ in the germline V gene (reference sequence). The CDR3 loop spans 14 amino acids. Between the trimmed V and J ends, which lost 5 bases and 1 base, there was a span of 11 bases. The CDR3 sequence is CASSRGAGNTEAFF. The CDR3 nucleotides read TGTGCCAGCAGCCGGGGGGCGGGGAACACTGAAGCTTTCTTT. Full variable domain (missing parts from reference TRBV7-9 and TRBJ1-1): DTGVSQNPRHKITKRGQNVTFRCDPISEHNRLYWYRQTLGQGPEFLTYFQNEAQLEKSRLLSDRFSAERPKGSFSTLEIQRTEQGDSAMYLCASSRGAGNTEAFFGQGTRLTVV.

The table lists this clone with a few counts. The V gene is TRBV14, the J gene TRBJ1-2; 9 nucleotides align to TRBD1. After removal of 1 base from V and 14 bases from J, the junction contained 14 bases not matched to a gene. This CDR3 region has 15 residues. Germline V gene sequence: CDR1 SGHDN, CDR2 FVKESK. Here the CDR3 DNA reads TGTGCCAGCAGCCAAGTCCTTTCCGGGACAGGGCAGAGGACCTTC. Protein product: CASSQVLSGTGQRTF.

This clone was seen a handful of times. This chain connects TRBV5-1 to TRBJ2-7, with 7 bases identical to TRBD2. Germline V gene sequence: CDR1 SGHRS, CDR2 YFSETQ. The junction had 7 bases not matched to a gene; V was cut back by 3 bases and J by 4 bases. This CDR3 is 14 amino acids long. The CDR3: CASSSAAGRYEQYF. DNA of the CDR3: TGCGCCAGCAGCTCAGCAGCGGGAAGGTACGAGCAGTACTTC.

The rearrangement uses TRBV9 and TRBJ1-3, with D possibly matching TRBD1 (6 bases). This CDR3 is 14 amino acids long. Trimming took off 2 bases at V and 1 base at J, with 7 bases between the two ends. From germline, CDR1 is SGDLS and CDR2 YYNGEE. The CDR3 nucleotides are TGTGCCAGCAGCGTGCAGGGGTCTGGAAACACCATATATTTT. It is translated as CASSVQGSGNTIYF.

This clone was observed a few times. DNA of the CDR3: TGTGCCAGCAGTGCCCGACTAGCGGGGACGCAAGAGACCCAGTACTTC. Protein product: CASSARLAGTQETQYF. The V and J genes are TRBV6-1 and TRBJ2-5; 11 bases agree with TRBD2. Germline V gene lookup returns CDR1 MNHNS and CDR2 SASEGT. V dropped 4 bases and J dropped 2; count of bases not matched to a gene: 6. The CDR3 sequence is 16 residues long.

CDR3 in amino acids: CASSSRGRWGSGDTGELFF. Here the CDR3 DNA reads TGCGCCAGCAGTTCTAGGGGGCGATGGGGGAGCGGTGACACCGGGGAGCTGTTTTTT. The chain combines TRBV10-1 with TRBJ2-2; 7 nucleotides align to TRBD1. The trim removed 5 bases at V and 3 bases at J, leaving 18 bases unmatched. CDR3 length: 19 residues. Germline CDR1 reads WNHNN; CDR2 reads SYGVQD (reference sequence).

The chain is built from TRBV29-1 and TRBJ2-7; perhaps TRBD1 as D (6 bases). Germline CDR1 is SQVTM and CDR2 is ANQGSEA. CDR3 length: 13 amino acids. Trimming pared 7 bases from V and 0 bases from J, leaving 13 bases between. As DNA, the CDR3 is TGCAGCGCAAAGGGGGATAGCTCCTACGAGCAGTACTTC. Its protein product is CSAKGDSSYEQYF.

There are a few counts of this clone. The rearrangement uses TRBV4-2 and TRBJ2-3; 8 nucleotides line up with TRBD1. The CDR3 extends over 15 amino acids. V lost 0 bases, J lost 2 bases, and 1 base stayed unmatched. Germline lookup yields CDR1 LGHNA and CDR2 YNFKEQ. The CDR3 nucleotides are TGTGCCAGCAGCCAAGAGGACAGGGCCACAGATACGCAGTATTTT. This translates into CASSQEDRATDTQYF.

The V gene is TRBV7-2, the J gene TRBJ1-1; 7 bases are shared with TRBD1. The CDR3 contains 15 residues. Germline V CDR1 and CDR2: SGHTA, FQGNSA. V gave up 9 bases and J gave up 5 bases; unmatched junction bases: 15. CDR3 nucleotides: TGTGCCAGTACCTTCGGGGCAGGGGGGCGTACTGAAGCTTTCTTT. Residues: CASTFGAGGRTEAFF.